Following are 24 T cell receptor beta chains from one sample sequenced in a study of glioma-infiltrating T cells after dendritic cell vaccination (dated by TCRdb to 2016 to 2017). The sample's time point label, in plain terms: after dendritic cell vaccination, including at tumor progression/relapse. The library came from the immunoSEQ multiplex PCR assay. Held by TCRdb, this immuneACCESS table contains in-frame sequences only and omits some clones. Under half of the omission traces to an unresolved V gene where checked; the cause of the rest is unknown. This sample holds 100,000 or so clones; around 90% were observed only once. Jointly, the top ten make up more than 2.5% of the sample. Sequencing used blood, obtained after dendritic cell vaccination. The source is a human donor with glioblastoma.

The CDR3 bases are TGTGCCAGCAGCGATGGCCCCCTAAGACAGACGAACACTGAAGCTTTCTTT. Its protein is CASSDGPLRQTNTEAFF. The chain is built from TRBV14 and TRBJ1-1; maybe TRBD1 (5 bases). Trimming stripped 5 bases from V and 1 base from J, with 20 bases between. Germline CDR1 and CDR2: SGHDN and FVKESK. The CDR3 runs 17 residues.

The rearrangement links TRBV6-5 to TRBJ1-1, with D perhaps TRBD1 (6 bases). The CDR3 consists of 15 residues. The V and J ends lost 2 bases and 3 bases respectively, with 13 bases between them. Germline V gene lookup returns CDR1 MNHEY and CDR2 SVGAGI. CDR3 region: CASSYLSSGDTEAFF. The DNA of the CDR3 is TGTGCCAGCAGTTACCTATCTTCAGGGGACACTGAAGCTTTCTTT.

V gene TRBV5-1 combines with J gene TRBJ2-2, with D perhaps matching TRBD2 (7 bases). Trimming took off 4 bases at V and 0 bases at J, with 13 bases between the two ends. The V gene's germline CDR1 is SGHRS and CDR2 YFSETQ. CDR3 length: 16 amino acids. The CDR3 DNA reads as TGCGCCAGCAGCACCTACGGGGGGCCGAACACCGGGGAGCTGTTTTTT. Amino acids: CASSTYGGPNTGELFF.

The genes are TRBV5-1 and TRBJ2-6; tentative D call: TRBD2 (5 bases). CDR1 SGHRS and CDR2 YFSETQ come from the germline V gene. This CDR3 region has 15 residues. V dropped 0 bases and J dropped 1 base, with 5 bases sitting between them. DNA of the CDR3: TGCGCCAGCAGCTTGGGGACTTCTGGGGCCAACGTCCTGACTTTC. The encoded protein is CASSLGTSGANVLTF. The whole variable domain, filled in from reference TRBV5-1 and TRBJ2-6, reads KAGVTQTPRYLIKTRGQQVTLSCSPISGHRSVSWYQQTPGQGLQFLFEYFSETQRNKGNFPGRFSGRQFSNSRSEMNVSTLELGDSALYLCASSLGTSGANVLTFGAGSRLTVL.

This clone was counted a single time. The V call is TRBV9, the J call TRBJ2-2, with TRBD2 matching over 9 bases. CDR3 size: 14 residues. Germline lookup yields CDR1 SGDLS and CDR2 YYNGEE. The trim removed 5 bases at V and 6 bases at J, leaving 5 bases unmatched. CDR3 nucleotide sequence: TGTGCCAGCAGGCGGGGGGGCAGCCCCGGGGAGCTGTTTTTT. It specifies CASRRGGSPGELFF.

This chain connects TRBV6-5 to TRBJ1-4, with a tentative D call TRBD1 (6 bases). Trimming took 5 bases from V and 0 from J, leaving 7 bases between them. Looked up from germline, CDR1 is MNHEY and CDR2 is SVGAGI. The length of the CDR3 is 14 residues. The CDR3 loop reads CASSRQATNEKLFF. The CDR3 nucleotides are TGTGCCAGCAGTCGACAGGCAACTAATGAAAAACTGTTTTTT.

The V and J genes are TRBV2 and TRBJ2-1; 12 bases map to TRBD2. The V gene end was trimmed by 3 bases and the J gene end by 6 bases; junction bases not matched to a gene: 3. Germline V gene data show CDR1 as SNHLY and CDR2 as FYNNEI. The CDR3 runs to 15 residues. The CDR3 loop reads CASSEGLAGSNEQFF. The CDR3 DNA reads TGTGCCAGCAGTGAGGGACTAGCGGGTAGCAATGAGCAGTTCTTC.

V gene TRBV4-1 combines with J gene TRBJ1-2, with 7 bases identical to TRBD1. The CDR3 totals 14 residues. V was pared by 4 bases and J by 4 bases, with 6 bases of the junction left unmatched. Germline V gives CDR1 MGHRA, CDR2 YSYEKL. The CDR3 reads CASSPEGGTYGYTF. CDR3 coding DNA: TGCGCCAGCAGCCCAGAAGGGGGCACCTATGGCTACACCTTC.

This chain uses TRBV4-1 with TRBJ2-7, with 9 bases lining up with TRBD2. CDR3 size: 18 residues. Germline CDR1 and CDR2: MGHRA and YSYEKL. The V gene end was trimmed by 4 bases and the J gene end by 0 bases; junction bases not matched to a gene: 13. The CDR3 DNA is TGCGCCAGCAGCCTACAAGCTAGCGGGAAGTCGAGCTCCTACGAGCAGTACTTC. Translation: CASSLQASGKSSSYEQYF.

This clone is a singleton in its sample. V usage is TRBV7-8 and J usage is TRBJ2-5, with 7 nucleotides matching TRBD1. Trimming cost V 5 bases and J 2 bases; bases outside gene matches: 11. Germline-derived CDR1 and CDR2 are SGHVS and FQNEAQ. This CDR3 comprises 16 residues. CDR3 in DNA: TGTGCCAGCAGCGAATACCAGTCAGGGGGTCAAGAGACCCAGTACTTC. Its translation is CASSEYQSGGQETQYF.

The CDR3 protein is CASSVGVRTGELFF. CDR3 bases: TGCGCCAGCAGTGTCGGGGTGCGGACCGGGGAGCTGTTTTTT. V gene TRBV10-1 combines with J gene TRBJ2-2; a possible D gene is TRBD2 (5 bases). Germline CDR1 WNHNN, CDR2 SYGVQD (reference sequence). This CDR3 comprises 14 residues. Trimming cost V 4 bases and J 5 bases, with 11 bases left between them.

The chain recombines TRBV5-1 with TRBJ2-3, with TRBD2 matching over 9 bases. The CDR3 totals 17 residues. Germline values: CDR1 SGHRS, CDR2 YFSETQ. J was trimmed by 2 bases and V by 4 bases; bases with no gene match: 11. The chain's CDR3 is CASSPNRAGGVTDTQYF. The CDR3 nucleotides read TGCGCCAGCAGCCCTAATCGGGCGGGAGGGGTCACAGATACGCAGTATTTT.

CDR3 amino acids: CASSVGPSGGHNEQFF. CDR3 coding DNA: TGTGCCAGCAGCGTAGGGCCTAGCGGGGGTCACAATGAGCAGTTCTTC. The chain has TRBV9 and TRBJ2-1, with 10 bases aligning to TRBD2. CDR3 size: 16 residues. Germline CDR1 is SGDLS and CDR2 is YYNGEE. Trimming removed 0 bases from V and 5 bases from J; junction bases left unmatched: 5.

The rearrangement links TRBV5-1 to TRBJ1-1; D may be TRBD1 (6 bases). The CDR3 loop spans 13 amino acids. V lost 4 bases and J lost 0, with 7 bases in between. The germline gives CDR1 SGHRS, CDR2 YFSETQ. CDR3: CASSQGMNTEAFF. The DNA for the CDR3 is TGCGCCAGCAGCCAGGGGATGAACACTGAAGCTTTCTTT.

This clone came up a few times. Here the CDR3 DNA reads TGCGCCAGCAGCTTGGGGCAGTTCGTCACCGGGGAGCTGTTTTTT. This sequence encodes CASSLGQFVTGELFF. V gene TRBV5-1 combines with J gene TRBJ2-2; D unresolved. This CDR3 comprises 15 residues. Per germline, CDR1 SGHRS and CDR2 YFSETQ. The germline V and J ends were trimmed by 0 bases and 4 bases, with 10 bases remaining between them. The entire variable domain, with the rest obtained from reference TRBV5-1 and TRBJ2-2, is as follows: KAGVTQTPRYLIKTRGQQVTLSCSPISGHRSVSWYQQTPGQGLQFLFEYFSETQRNKGNFPGRFSGRQFSNSRSEMNVSTLELGDSALYLCASSLGQFVTGELFFGEGSRLTVL.

The CDR3 loop reads CASSPGSAGTDYEQYF. CDR3 nucleotides: TGTGCCAGCAGCCCGGGATCCGCCGGGACAGATTACGAGCAGTACTTC. The V and J genes are TRBV7-8 and TRBJ2-7, with 7 bases aligning to TRBD1. Trimming at V came to 5 bases and at J to 4 bases, leaving 14 bases not matched to a gene. The CDR3 loop spans 16 amino acids. The germline gives CDR1 SGHVS, CDR2 FQNEAQ.

V gene TRBV27 combines with J gene TRBJ1-1; TRBD1 might be the D (5 bases). Looked up from germline, CDR1 is MNHEY and CDR2 is SMNVEV (reference sequence). The CDR3 is 18 amino acids. The ends were cut back, 1 base at V and 3 bases at J, with 21 bases in the middle. CDR3 loop: CASSLLGSGWGDDTEAFF. CDR3 DNA: TGTGCCAGCAGTTTATTAGGGTCAGGGTGGGGCGACGACACTGAAGCTTTCTTT.

This clone was counted only a few times. J is TRBJ2-3 and V is TRBV5-5; a weak D match, TRBD1 (6 bases). Between the trimmed V and J ends, which lost 4 bases and 5 bases, there was a span of 14 bases. This CDR3 region has 14 residues. The V gene's germline CDR1 is SGHKS and CDR2 YYEKEE (reference sequence). DNA for the CDR3: TGTGCCAGCAGCCCACAGGGTTTCCAAGATACGCAGTATTTT. Translation gives CASSPQGFQDTQYF.

This chain connects TRBV27 to TRBJ1-6; 11 nucleotides line up with TRBD1. Germline CDR1 and CDR2: MNHEY and SMNVEV (reference sequence). CDR3 length equals 14 residues. Trimming took 6 bases from V and 9 from J; bases not matched to a gene: 4. CDR3 loop: CASRTGQGVSPLHF. Here the CDR3 DNA reads TGTGCCAGCAGGACGGGACAGGGGGTTTCACCCCTCCACTTT.

This clone was found a few times. The rearrangement joins TRBV19 to TRBJ1-1; D not resolved. Germline assignment: CDR1 LNHDA and CDR2 SQIVND (reference sequence). The CDR3 runs to 13 residues. V was shortened by 5 bases and J by 4 bases, with 11 bases between the two germline ends. In DNA, the CDR3 is TGTGCCAGTAGTGACTATGGTAGCACTGAAGCTTTCTTT. It translates to CASSDYGSTEAFF.

This sequence joins TRBV30 and TRBJ2-7; D uncertain. Germline CDR1 and CDR2: GTSNPN and SVGIG (reference sequence). Trimming left V 0 bases short and J 4 bases short, with 4 bases between. CDR3 length equals 11 residues. This CDR3 is CAWSVQYEQYF. CDR3 nucleotides: TGTGCCTGGAGTGTACAGTACGAGCAGTACTTC.

The V and J genes are TRBV9 and TRBJ1-2; weak D call: TRBD1 (5 bases). Germline CDR1 is SGDLS and CDR2 is YYNGEE. V lost 4 bases, J lost 6 bases, and 16 bases lay in between. The CDR3 loop spans 14 amino acids. CDR3: CASSRGGFQDGYTF. The CDR3 bases are TGTGCCAGCAGCCGGGGGGGATTTCAAGATGGCTACACCTTC.

The V and J genes are TRBV6-5 and TRBJ2-2; 8 bases agree with TRBD1. The trim removed 4 bases at V and 8 bases at J, leaving 9 bases unmatched. The V gene's germline CDR1 is MNHEY and CDR2 SVGAGI. The CDR3 has 15 amino acids. In DNA, the CDR3 is TGTGCCAGCAGTTCCTCAGGGGGCGGTGAAGGGGAGCTGTTTTTT. This sequence encodes CASSSSGGGEGELFF.

This clone was seen just once. The chain carries TRBV5-5 and TRBJ2-2, with a tentative D call TRBD2 (5 bases). Germline-derived CDR1 and CDR2 are SGHKS and YYEKEE (reference sequence). The CDR3 is made up of 17 amino acids. Trimming removed 3 bases at V and 8 bases at J, with 23 bases between. The CDR3 region is CASSSVEGYLPSGELFF. CDR3 DNA: TGTGCCAGCAGCTCGGTTGAGGGCTACCTACCTTCTGGGGAGCTGTTTTTT.